These 20 T cell receptor beta chains share one sample of origin, sequenced in a study of control samples from healthy donors and cancer patients (dated by TCRdb to 2020 to 2022). Library preparation was by the immunoSEQ multiplex PCR assay. TCRdb stores this immuneACCESS table with in-frame sequences only. Part of the clones is absent; in the studies checked, under half of the shortfall reflects unresolved V genes, and no reason is known for the rest. Across this sample there are fewer than 300,000 clones, with 82% seen only once. Together, the top ten hold roughly 15% of the sample. The sample consisted of PBMCs. The source is a woman in her fifties or sixties with lung cancer.

The chain joins TRBV12-3 or TRBV12-4 to TRBJ2-5; D might be TRBD1 or TRBD2, each matching 5 bases. This CDR3 region has 13 residues. The V end lost 7 bases, the J end lost 7 bases, and 16 bases lay between the germline ends. CDR3 in amino acids: CASNHGAFPTQYF. CDR3 nucleotide sequence: TGTGCCAGCAACCACGGGGCGTTTCCGACCCAGTACTTC.

The CDR3 loop is CASSPVEAGKNHRQYF. CDR3 bases: TGTGCCAGTAGTCCAGTCGAAGCGGGGAAGAACCATAGGCAGTATTTT. The rearrangement joins TRBV19 to TRBJ2-3, with TRBD2 matching over 7 bases. With 5 bases clipped from V and 11 bases from J, the junction kept 19 bases outside the gene matches. The CDR3 has 16 amino acids. In germline, CDR1 is LNHDA, CDR2 SQIVND (reference sequence).

V usage is TRBV11-2 and J usage is TRBJ2-7, with 14 positions matching TRBD2. Looked up from germline, CDR1 is SGHAT and CDR2 is FQNNGV. V shed 5 bases, J shed 2 bases, and the junction held 14 bases outside the gene matches. The CDR3 covers 19 residues. CDR3 amino acids: CASSPVPGLAGVGAYEQYF. As DNA, the CDR3 is TGTGCCAGCAGCCCCGTCCCGGGACTAGCGGGGGTAGGGGCCTACGAGCAGTACTTC.

The rearrangement uses TRBV2 and TRBJ2-7; a possible D gene is TRBD2 (6 bases). This CDR3 is 15 amino acids long. Trimming left V 1 base short and J 4 bases short, with 14 bases between. Germline V gives CDR1 SNHLY, CDR2 FYNNEI. Written as DNA, the CDR3 is TGTGCCAGCAGTGAAGGGGCGTTGGGAGGATACGAGCAGTACTTC. Translating gives CASSEGALGGYEQYF. The variable domain in full, completed from reference TRBV2 and TRBJ2-7, reads EPEVTQTPSHQVTQMGQEVILRCVPISNHLYFYWYRQILGQKVEFLVSFYNNEISEKSEIFDDQFSVERPDGSNFTLKIRSTKLEDSAMYFCASSEGALGGYEQYFGPGTRLTVT.

This clone has a handful of counts. The rearrangement links TRBV2 to TRBJ1-1, with D possibly TRBD1 on 6 matching bases. V lost 6 bases and J 4 bases, leaving 18 bases between the germline ends. Looked up from germline, CDR1 is SNHLY and CDR2 is FYNNEI. The CDR3 length is 15 residues. The CDR3 DNA is TGTGCCAGCAGCCCTAGGACAGTAGGTTTCACTGAAGCTTTCTTT. It is translated as CASSPRTVGFTEAFF.

This clone showed up many times. The genes are TRBV5-1 and TRBJ2-3; D unresolved. The CDR3 consists of 14 residues. Germline V gives CDR1 SGHRS, CDR2 YFSETQ. The germline V and J ends were trimmed by 7 bases and 0 bases, with 12 bases remaining between them. The DNA of the CDR3 is TGCGCCAGCCTGAGAGGCGGTAGCACAGATACGCAGTATTTT. Its protein product is CASLRGGSTDTQYF. Complete variable domain (other parts from reference TRBV5-1 and TRBJ2-3): KAGVTQTPRYLIKTRGQQVTLSCSPISGHRSVSWYQQTPGQGLQFLFEYFSETQRNKGNFPGRFSGRQFSNSRSEMNVSTLELGDSALYLCASLRGGSTDTQYFGPGTRLTVL.

The chain couples TRBV28 to TRBJ1-4; D is unclear. The CDR3 consists of 11 residues. Germline assignment: CDR1 MDHEN and CDR2 SYDVKM. Trimming pared 6 bases from V and 5 bases from J, leaving 4 bases between. The CDR3 sequence: CASRSNEKLFF. CDR3 coding DNA: TGTGCCAGCAGAAGCAATGAAAAACTGTTTTTT.

This clone was seen a few times. The chain employs TRBV7-8 and TRBJ2-7; the D gene is possibly TRBD2 (5 bases). The germline V gene encodes CDR1 SGHVS and CDR2 FQNEAQ. The V end was cut by 1 base, the J end by 4 bases, with 20 bases between. The CDR3 sequence is 17 residues long. The CDR3 nucleotides are TGTGCCAGCAGCTTAGGGAGGATGTCAGATAAACGGTACGAGCAGTACTTC. Residues: CASSLGRMSDKRYEQYF.

V and J are TRBV18 and TRBJ2-2; D not certain. This CDR3 has 14 residues. The germline V and J ends were trimmed by 4 bases and 1 base, with 7 bases remaining between them. The germline gives CDR1 KGHSH, CDR2 LQKENI. CDR3 DNA sequence: TGTGCCAGCTCACGTGTGGGGAACACCGGGGAGCTGTTTTTT. Protein: CASSRVGNTGELFF.

Here the CDR3 reads CASSQGLHHGTDTQYF. The CDR3 DNA reads as TGTGCCAGCAGCCAAGGTTTGCATCACGGCACAGATACGCAGTATTTT. V and J are TRBV14 and TRBJ2-3; no clear D. Trimming removed 1 base from V and 1 base from J, with 12 bases in between. The germline gives CDR1 SGHDN, CDR2 FVKESK. CDR3 length: 16 residues.

This clone was seen only once. The genes are TRBV14 and TRBJ2-7; D is undetermined. V lost 7 bases, J lost 3 bases, and 10 bases lay in between. CDR1 is SGHDN and CDR2 is FVKESK in the germline V gene. This CDR3 has 12 amino acids. The CDR3 DNA follows: TGTGCCAGCATTTTCTTGCGCTACGAGCAGTACTTC. Its translation: CASIFLRYEQYF. Using reference TRBV14 and TRBJ2-7 for the parts outside the CDR3, the full variable domain is EAGVTQFPSHSVIEKGQTVTLRCDPISGHDNLYWYRRVMGKEIKFLLHFVKESKQDESGMPNNRFLAERTGGTYSTLKVQPAELEDSGVYFCASIFLRYEQYFGPGTRLTVT.

This clone was counted once. This chain links TRBV10-3 with TRBJ1-6, with D hard to call. The CDR3 length is 15 residues. The V gene lost 0 bases and the J gene lost 6 bases, with 9 bases spanning the gap. Per germline, CDR1 ENHRY and CDR2 SYGVKD. The CDR3 loop is CAISESSGFNSPLHF. For the CDR3, the DNA is TGTGCCATCAGTGAGTCCTCTGGATTTAATTCACCCCTCCACTTT.

This chain connects TRBV5-1 to TRBJ2-5; D is undetermined. This CDR3 has 13 amino acids. Germline-derived CDR1 and CDR2 are SGHRS and YFSETQ. V dropped 3 bases and J dropped 5 bases, with 11 bases sitting between them. This chain's CDR3 is CASSSIGRETQYF. DNA for the CDR3: TGCGCCAGCAGCTCAATCGGTAGGGAGACCCAGTACTTC.

The chain uses TRBV10-3 and TRBJ1-4; the match to TRBD1 covers 9 bases. The CDR3 contains 13 residues. Germline values: CDR1 ENHRY, CDR2 SYGVKD. Unmatched junction bases numbered 3, after V lost 6 bases and J lost 7 bases. CDR3: CAIREQGAEKLFF. The DNA of the CDR3 is TGTGCCATCAGAGAACAGGGGGCTGAAAAACTGTTTTTT.

This sequence joins TRBV18 and TRBJ1-5; 9 bases map to TRBD1. This CDR3 is built from 17 residues. Germline V gene lookup returns CDR1 KGHSH and CDR2 LQKENI. The J segment lost 6 bases and the V segment lost 3 bases, leaving 12 bases of the junction unmatched. The CDR3 sequence is CASSPLQGQGGIQPQHF. In nucleotides, the CDR3 is TGTGCCAGCTCACCCCTTCAGGGACAGGGAGGGATTCAGCCCCAGCATTTT.

V and J are TRBV6-6 and TRBJ1-1; D is uncertain. Germline V gene data show CDR1 as MNHNY and CDR2 as SVGAGI (reference sequence). Trimming cost V 2 bases and J 1 base, with 5 bases left between them. The CDR3 sequence is 13 residues long. CDR3 amino acids: CASSYEQNTEAFF. DNA for the CDR3: TGTGCCAGCAGTTACGAGCAGAACACTGAAGCTTTCTTT.

The chain uses TRBV11-2 and TRBJ1-1; no definite D call. The germline CDR1 and CDR2 sequences are SGHAT and FQNNGV. CDR3 size: 13 residues. With 1 base removed from V and 4 bases from J, the gap between germline ends came to 7 bases. The CDR3 nucleotides are TGTGCCAGCAGCTTAGGACGGATCACTGAAGCTTTCTTT. Amino acids: CASSLGRITEAFF.

This clone is a singleton in its sample. The chain links TRBV7-9 to TRBJ2-5; TRBD1 aligns across 9 bases. CDR1 is SEHNR and CDR2 is FQNEAQ in the germline V gene (reference sequence). The CDR3 has 14 residues. Losses at the gene ends were 3 bases for V and 3 bases for J; bases not matched to a gene: 2. The CDR3 coding sequence is TGTGCCAGCAGCTTCACAGGGGGCGAAGAGACCCAGTACTTC. This codes for CASSFTGGEETQYF.

V and J are TRBV12-3 or TRBV12-4 and TRBJ2-7, with D possibly being TRBD1 (6 bases). The ends were cut back, 6 bases at V and 3 bases at J, with 12 bases in the middle. CDR3 size: 13 residues. The CDR3 loop reads CASRTGSLYEQYF. CDR3 DNA sequence: TGTGCCAGCAGGACAGGATCCCTCTACGAGCAGTACTTC.

V and J are TRBV27 and TRBJ2-7; TRBD2 aligns across 13 bases. Germline loops: CDR1 MNHEY, CDR2 SMNVEV (reference sequence). The trim removed 2 bases at V and 2 bases at J, leaving 9 bases unmatched. The CDR3 totals 18 residues. This chain's CDR3 is CASSLRRLAGGSPYEQYF. Here the CDR3 DNA reads TGTGCCAGCAGTTTACGCAGACTAGCGGGAGGCTCCCCCTACGAGCAGTACTTC.